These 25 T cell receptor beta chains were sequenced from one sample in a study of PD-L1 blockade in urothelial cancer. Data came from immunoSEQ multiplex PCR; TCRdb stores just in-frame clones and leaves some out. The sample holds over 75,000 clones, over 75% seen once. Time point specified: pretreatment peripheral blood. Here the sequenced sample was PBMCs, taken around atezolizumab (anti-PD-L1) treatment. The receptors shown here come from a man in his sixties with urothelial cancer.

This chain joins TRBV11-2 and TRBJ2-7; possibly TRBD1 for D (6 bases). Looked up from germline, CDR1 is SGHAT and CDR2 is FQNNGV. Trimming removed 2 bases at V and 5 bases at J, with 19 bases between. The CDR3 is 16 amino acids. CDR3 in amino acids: CASSLTWYRVNHEQYF. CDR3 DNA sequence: TGTGCCAGCAGCTTAACGTGGTACAGGGTCAATCACGAGCAGTACTTC. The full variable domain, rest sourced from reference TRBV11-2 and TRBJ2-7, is EAGVAQSPRYKIIEKRQSVAFWCNPISGHATLYWYQQILGQGPKLLIQFQNNGVVDDSQLPKDRFSAERLKGVDSTLKIQPAKLEDSAVYLCASSLTWYRVNHEQYFGPGTRLTVT.

Written as DNA, the CDR3 is TGCGCCAGCAGCCTTCTGCCTGGACAGAGTAGTAATTCACCCCTCCACTTT. It specifies CASSLLPGQSSNSPLHF. The chain recombines TRBV5-1 with TRBJ1-6, with D maybe TRBD1 (6 bases). The germline CDR1 and CDR2 sequences are SGHRS and YFSETQ. This CDR3 has 17 amino acids. Trimming pared 4 bases from V and 6 bases from J, leaving 20 bases between. The entire variable domain, with the rest obtained from reference TRBV5-1 and TRBJ1-6, is as follows: KAGVTQTPRYLIKTRGQQVTLSCSPISGHRSVSWYQQTPGQGLQFLFEYFSETQRNKGNFPGRFSGRQFSNSRSEMNVSTLELGDSALYLCASSLLPGQSSNSPLHFGNGTRLTVT.

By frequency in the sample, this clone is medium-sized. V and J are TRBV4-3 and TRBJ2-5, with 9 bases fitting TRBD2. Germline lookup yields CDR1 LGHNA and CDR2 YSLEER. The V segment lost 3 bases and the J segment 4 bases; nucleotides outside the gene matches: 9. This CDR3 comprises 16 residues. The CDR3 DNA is TGCGCCAGCAGCCATTCACTAGCGGGTGGAGGAGAGACCCAGTACTTC. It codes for CASSHSLAGGGETQYF.

CDR3 region: CASSIGDGTEAFF. Written as DNA, the CDR3 is TGTGCCAGCAGTATAGGAGATGGGACTGAAGCTTTCTTT. The V call is TRBV6-5, the J call TRBJ1-1; the D is unclear. Germline CDR1 is MNHEY and CDR2 is SVGAGI. The CDR3 sequence is 13 residues long. V was trimmed by 5 bases and J by 5 bases, leaving 12 bases between them.

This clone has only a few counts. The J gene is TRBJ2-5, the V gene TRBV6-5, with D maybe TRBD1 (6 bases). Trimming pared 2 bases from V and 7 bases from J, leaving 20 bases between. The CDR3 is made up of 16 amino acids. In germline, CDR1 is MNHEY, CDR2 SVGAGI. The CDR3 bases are TGTGCCAGCAGTTACGTAGGGACAAACGAGGGCGGGACCCAGTACTTC. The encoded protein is CASSYVGTNEGGTQYF.

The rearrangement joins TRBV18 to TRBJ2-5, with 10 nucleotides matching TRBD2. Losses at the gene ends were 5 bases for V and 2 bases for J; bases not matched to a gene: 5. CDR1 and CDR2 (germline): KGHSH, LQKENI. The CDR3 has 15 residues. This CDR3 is CASSSAGGNQETQYF. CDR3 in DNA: TGTGCCAGCTCATCAGCGGGGGGGAATCAAGAGACCCAGTACTTC.

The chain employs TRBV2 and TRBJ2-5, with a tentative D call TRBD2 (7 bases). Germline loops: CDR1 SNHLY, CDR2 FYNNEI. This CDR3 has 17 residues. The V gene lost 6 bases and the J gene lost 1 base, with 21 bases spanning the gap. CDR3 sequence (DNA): TGTGCCAGCAGCTCCAGAAGCGGGACAACCCCCCAAGAGACCCAGTACTTC. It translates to CASSSRSGTTPQETQYF.

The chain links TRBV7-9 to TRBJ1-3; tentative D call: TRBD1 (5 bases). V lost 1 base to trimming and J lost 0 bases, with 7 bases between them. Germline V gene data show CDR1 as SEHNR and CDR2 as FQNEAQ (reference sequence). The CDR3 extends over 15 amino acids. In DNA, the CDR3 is TGTGCCAGCAGCTTAGGGGGGGACTCTGGAAACACCATATATTTT. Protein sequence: CASSLGGDSGNTIYF.

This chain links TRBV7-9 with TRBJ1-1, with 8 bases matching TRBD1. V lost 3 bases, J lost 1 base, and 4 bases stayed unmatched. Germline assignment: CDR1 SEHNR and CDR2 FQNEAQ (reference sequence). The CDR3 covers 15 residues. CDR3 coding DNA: TGTGCCAGCAGCTTCGGACAGGGAGGGAACACTGAAGCTTTCTTT. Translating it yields CASSFGQGGNTEAFF.

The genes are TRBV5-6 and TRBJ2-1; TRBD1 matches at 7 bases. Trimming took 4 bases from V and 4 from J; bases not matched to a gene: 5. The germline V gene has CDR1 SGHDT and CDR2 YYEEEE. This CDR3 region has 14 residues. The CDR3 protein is CASSAGTEYNEQFF. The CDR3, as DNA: TGTGCCAGCAGCGCAGGGACAGAGTACAATGAGCAGTTCTTC.

CDR3 bases: TGTGCCAGCACCCCAGGGGGAACCGGGGAGCTGTTTTTT. Translation gives CASTPGGTGELFF. The J gene is TRBJ2-2, the V gene TRBV6-1, with 7 bases fitting TRBD1. The germline CDR1 and CDR2 sequences are MNHNS and SASEGT. Trimming cost V 7 bases and J 5 bases; bases outside gene matches: 4. The CDR3 is 13 residues long.

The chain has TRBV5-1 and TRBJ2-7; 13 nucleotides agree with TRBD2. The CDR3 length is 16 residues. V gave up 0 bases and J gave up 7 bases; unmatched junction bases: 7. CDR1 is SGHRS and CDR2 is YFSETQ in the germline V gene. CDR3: CASSLVSTSGRLEQYF. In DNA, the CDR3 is TGCGCCAGCAGCTTGGTGTCGACTAGCGGGAGGTTGGAGCAGTACTTC.

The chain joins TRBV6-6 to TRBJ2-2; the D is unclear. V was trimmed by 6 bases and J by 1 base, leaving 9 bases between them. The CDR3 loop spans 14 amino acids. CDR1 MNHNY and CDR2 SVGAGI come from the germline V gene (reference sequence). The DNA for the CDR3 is TGTGCCAGCAGAATTCACGGGAACACCGGGGAGCTGTTTTTT. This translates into CASRIHGNTGELFF.

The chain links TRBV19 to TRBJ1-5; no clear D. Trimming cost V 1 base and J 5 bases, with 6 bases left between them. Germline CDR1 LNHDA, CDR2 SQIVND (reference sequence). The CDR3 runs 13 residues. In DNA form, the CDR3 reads TGTGCCAGTAGTATAGTAAGAGATCAGCCCCAGCATTTT. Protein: CASSIVRDQPQHF.

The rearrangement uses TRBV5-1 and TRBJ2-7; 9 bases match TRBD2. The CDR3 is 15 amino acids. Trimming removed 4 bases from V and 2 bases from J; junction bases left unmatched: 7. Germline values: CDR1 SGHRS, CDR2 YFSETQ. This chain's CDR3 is CASSRGAGGPYEQYF. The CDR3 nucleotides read TGCGCCAGCAGCAGGGGGGCGGGAGGGCCCTACGAGCAGTACTTC.

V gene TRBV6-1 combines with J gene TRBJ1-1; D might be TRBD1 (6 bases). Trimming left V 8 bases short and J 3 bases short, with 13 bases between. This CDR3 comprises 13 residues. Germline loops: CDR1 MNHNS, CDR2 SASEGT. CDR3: CASQGQGYTEAFF. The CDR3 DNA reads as TGTGCCAGCCAAGGTCAGGGGTACACTGAAGCTTTCTTT.

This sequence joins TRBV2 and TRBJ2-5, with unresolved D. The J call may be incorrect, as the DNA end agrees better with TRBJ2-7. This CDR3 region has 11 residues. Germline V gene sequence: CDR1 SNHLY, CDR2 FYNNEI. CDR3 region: CASSEQYEQYF. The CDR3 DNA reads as TGTGCCAGCAGTGAACAATACGAGCAGTACTTC.

Here the CDR3 reads CASSFDRASYGYTF. The CDR3 bases are TGCGCCAGCAGCTTCGACAGAGCCAGCTATGGCTACACCTTC. The chain combines TRBV5-1 with TRBJ1-2, with a weak D call TRBD1 (5 bases). Trimming took 2 bases from V and 4 from J, leaving 12 bases between them. Looked up from germline, CDR1 is SGHRS and CDR2 is YFSETQ. CDR3 length: 14 residues.

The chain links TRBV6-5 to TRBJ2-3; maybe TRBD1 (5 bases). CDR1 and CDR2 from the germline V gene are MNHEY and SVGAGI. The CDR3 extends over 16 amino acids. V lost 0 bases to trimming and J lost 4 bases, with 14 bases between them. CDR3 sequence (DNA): TGTGCCAGCAGTTACTCCTGGCAGGGAAGAGCAGATACGCAGTATTTT. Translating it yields CASSYSWQGRADTQYF.

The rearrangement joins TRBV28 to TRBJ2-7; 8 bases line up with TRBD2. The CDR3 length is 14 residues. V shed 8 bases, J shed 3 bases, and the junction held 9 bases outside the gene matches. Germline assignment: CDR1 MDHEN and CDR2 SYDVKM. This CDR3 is CASLPPAGVYEQYF. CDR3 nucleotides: TGTGCCAGCCTCCCCCCAGCGGGAGTCTACGAGCAGTACTTC.

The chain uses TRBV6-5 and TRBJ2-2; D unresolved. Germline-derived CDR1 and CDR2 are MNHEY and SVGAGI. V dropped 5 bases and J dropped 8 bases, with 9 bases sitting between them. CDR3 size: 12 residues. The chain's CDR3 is CASSTTQGELFF. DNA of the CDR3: TGTGCCAGCAGTACCACCCAGGGGGAGCTGTTTTTT.

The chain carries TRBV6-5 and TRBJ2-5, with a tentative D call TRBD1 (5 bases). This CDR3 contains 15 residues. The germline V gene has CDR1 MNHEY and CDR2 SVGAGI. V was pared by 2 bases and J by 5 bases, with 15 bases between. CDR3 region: CASSYGVVQAETQYF. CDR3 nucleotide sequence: TGTGCCAGCAGTTACGGCGTCGTACAGGCGGAGACCCAGTACTTC.

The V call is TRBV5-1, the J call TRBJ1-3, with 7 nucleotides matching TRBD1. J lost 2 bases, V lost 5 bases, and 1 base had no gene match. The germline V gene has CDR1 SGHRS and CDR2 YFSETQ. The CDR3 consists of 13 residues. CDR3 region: CASRGTAGNTIYF. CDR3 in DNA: TGCGCCAGCAGGGGGACAGCTGGAAACACCATATATTTT.

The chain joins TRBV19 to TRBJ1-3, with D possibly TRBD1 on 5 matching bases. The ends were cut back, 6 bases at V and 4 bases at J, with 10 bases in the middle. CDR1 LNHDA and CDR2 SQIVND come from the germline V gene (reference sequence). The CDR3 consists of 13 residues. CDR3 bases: TGTGCCAGTAGCCAGGGAGGAGGAAACACCATATATTTT. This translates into CASSQGGGNTIYF. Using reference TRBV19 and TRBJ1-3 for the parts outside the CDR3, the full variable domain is DGGITQSPKYLFRKEGQNVTLSCEQNLNHDAMYWYRQDPGQGLRLIYYSQIVNDFQKGDIAEGYSVSREKKESFPLTVTSAQKNPTAFYLCASSQGGGNTIYFGEGSWLTVV.

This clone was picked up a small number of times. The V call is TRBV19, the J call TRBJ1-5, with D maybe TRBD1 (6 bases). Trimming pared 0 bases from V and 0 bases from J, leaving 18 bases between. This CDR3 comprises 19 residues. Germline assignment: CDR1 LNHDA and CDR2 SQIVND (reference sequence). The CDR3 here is CASSIDPLAGDISNQPQHF. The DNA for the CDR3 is TGTGCCAGTAGTATAGATCCCCTGGCAGGGGATATTAGCAATCAGCCCCAGCATTTT.